The 22 T cell receptor beta chains below come from one sample, sequenced in a study of shared clonotypes between healthy human individuals. Only in-frame clones appear in the TCRdb table, and some are missing; sequencing was by immunoSEQ multiplex PCR. The data show more than 200,000 clones, under 80% seen once. Sequenced input: memory CD4+ T cells sorted from blood. Subset meaning: CD45RA-negative fraction. The receptor source for this set is a man aged 25-45 years in good health.

V and J are TRBV5-4 and TRBJ2-1, with 12 bases identical to TRBD2. The CDR3 loop spans 15 amino acids. Trimming cost V 4 bases and J 9 bases; bases outside gene matches: 8. The germline CDR1 and CDR2 sequences are SGHNT and YYREEE (reference sequence). The CDR3 sequence is CASSPPTSGRVEQFF. As DNA, the CDR3 is TGTGCCAGCAGCCCGCCGACTAGCGGGAGAGTTGAGCAGTTCTTC.

CDR3 bases: TGTGCCACCAGCAGAGAAGGATTACAAGAGACCCAGTACTTC. This gives the protein CATSREGLQETQYF. The rearrangement uses TRBV15 and TRBJ2-5; D gene ambiguous. The ends were cut back, 0 bases at V and 2 bases at J, with 7 bases in the middle. The CDR3 has 14 residues. Germline CDR1 is LNHNV and CDR2 is YYDKDF (reference sequence).

J is TRBJ1-2 and V is TRBV19; TRBD1 agrees at 7 bases. Germline lookup yields CDR1 LNHDA and CDR2 SQIVND (reference sequence). V shed 3 bases, J shed 5 bases, and the junction held 12 bases outside the gene matches. The CDR3 contains 16 residues. CDR3 protein: CASSISGQYNPYGYTF. The CDR3 nucleotides are TGTGCCAGTAGTATTTCGGGACAGTATAACCCGTATGGCTACACCTTC.

The chain recombines TRBV7-2 with TRBJ1-1; D might be TRBD1 (6 bases). From germline, CDR1 is SGHTA and CDR2 FQGNSA. Trimming shortened V by 5 bases and J by 2 bases, and 12 bases separated the two germline ends. The CDR3 extends over 14 amino acids. In nucleotides, the CDR3 is TGTGCCAGCAGCGCCGGACAGCCCAACACTGAAGCTTTCTTT. Residues: CASSAGQPNTEAFF.

The J gene is TRBJ2-1, the V gene TRBV15, with TRBD1 matching 12 bases. The ends lost 9 bases at V and 9 bases at J; junction bases unmatched: 12. CDR3 length: 15 amino acids. Per germline, CDR1 LNHNV and CDR2 YYDKDF (reference sequence). In nucleotides, the CDR3 is TGTGCCACGACAGGGGGGGACAGGGGGCCGGGTGAGCAGTTCTTC. Protein product: CATTGGDRGPGEQFF.

This chain connects TRBV7-2 to TRBJ2-7; D is unclear. This CDR3 region has 14 residues. Trimming cost V 5 bases and J 2 bases, with 13 bases left between them. Germline V lookup: CDR1 SGHTA, CDR2 FQGNSA. CDR3 residues: CASSADGRTYEQYF. The CDR3 bases are TGTGCCAGCAGCGCAGATGGACGGACCTACGAGCAGTACTTC.

The chain joins TRBV5-4 to TRBJ2-1, with a weak D call TRBD2 (6 bases). The CDR3 has 15 amino acids. The germline V and J ends were trimmed by 2 bases and 1 base, with 10 bases remaining between them. Germline loops: CDR1 SGHNT, CDR2 YYREEE (reference sequence). The CDR3 reads CASSLSGESYNEQFF. CDR3 sequence (DNA): TGTGCCAGCAGCTTATCGGGGGAGTCCTACAATGAGCAGTTCTTC.

V and J are TRBV11-2 and TRBJ2-2; D is unclear. V lost 5 bases to trimming and J lost 4 bases, with 8 bases between them. Germline V lookup: CDR1 SGHAT, CDR2 FQNNGV. CDR3 size: 13 residues. The chain's CDR3 is CASSVGSTGELFF. DNA for the CDR3: TGTGCCAGCAGCGTCGGCTCCACCGGGGAGCTGTTTTTT.

This chain uses TRBV27 with TRBJ1-2; the D is unclear. Trimming took 6 bases from V and 6 from J, leaving 14 bases between them. The CDR3 has 13 amino acids. Germline CDR1 is MNHEY and CDR2 is SMNVEV (reference sequence). CDR3 residues: CASRTPGEHGYTF. CDR3 nucleotides: TGTGCCAGCAGAACACCCGGGGAGCATGGCTACACCTTC.

CDR3 in amino acids: CASSASRGRNEQYF. CDR3 DNA sequence: TGCGCCAGCAGCGCTTCCAGGGGGCGAAACGAGCAGTACTTC. V is TRBV5-1 and J is TRBJ2-7; 8 bases are a match to TRBD1. Trimming removed 4 bases from V and 5 bases from J; junction bases left unmatched: 8. The germline CDR1 and CDR2 sequences are SGHRS and YFSETQ. This CDR3 has 14 residues.

The chain is built from TRBV18 and TRBJ1-3; D not certain. V shed 1 base and J shed 0 bases, with 7 bases lying between them. This CDR3 is built from 15 residues. Looked up from germline, CDR1 is KGHSH and CDR2 is LQKENI. CDR3 bases: TGTGCCAGCTCACCACGCATAAACTCTGGAAACACCATATATTTT. Its protein is CASSPRINSGNTIYF.

The table lists this clone with a few counts. CDR3 bases: TGTGCCAGCAGCACGCGACAGGGAGGACTGTTTTTT. Protein: CASSTRQGGLFF. The gene calls are TRBV14 and TRBJ1-4, with TRBD1 matching 7 bases. The CDR3 consists of 12 residues. Per the germline V gene, CDR1 is SGHDN and CDR2 is FVKESK. With 5 bases clipped from V and 13 bases from J, the junction kept 7 bases outside the gene matches.

This chain uses TRBV9 with TRBJ2-7; 9 bases match TRBD2. This CDR3 region has 13 residues. Germline values: CDR1 SGDLS, CDR2 YYNGEE. V shed 6 bases and J 1 base; nucleotides not matched to a gene: 2. CDR3 loop: CASNAGGSYEQYF. The CDR3 nucleotides read TGTGCCAGCAACGCGGGAGGGTCCTACGAGCAGTACTTC.

This clone was detected ten times or more. V is TRBV6-5 and J is TRBJ2-1; a weak D match, TRBD1 (6 bases). The germline CDR1 and CDR2 sequences are MNHEY and SVGAGI. V lost 2 bases and J lost 5, with 7 bases in between. This CDR3 region has 13 residues. This chain's CDR3 is CASSYDRHNEQFF. The CDR3 coding sequence is TGTGCCAGCAGTTACGACAGGCACAATGAGCAGTTCTTC.

V gene TRBV11-2 combines with J gene TRBJ2-1; 7 nucleotides line up with TRBD1. The germline gives CDR1 SGHAT, CDR2 FQNNGV. The CDR3 is 15 amino acids. With 5 bases clipped from V and 7 bases from J, the junction kept 11 bases outside the gene matches. CDR3 residues: CASSPRGSRGNEQFF. CDR3 nucleotides: TGTGCCAGCAGCCCCAGGGGGTCCAGGGGTAATGAGCAGTTCTTC. Drawing the rest from reference TRBV11-2 and TRBJ2-1, the complete variable domain is EAGVAQSPRYKIIEKRQSVAFWCNPISGHATLYWYQQILGQGPKLLIQFQNNGVVDDSQLPKDRFSAERLKGVDSTLKIQPAKLEDSAVYLCASSPRGSRGNEQFFGPGTRLTVL.

The gene calls are TRBV14 and TRBJ2-1, with D possibly matching TRBD1 (6 bases). V was clipped by 4 bases and J by 10 bases, with 11 bases between them. Germline CDR1 and CDR2: SGHDN and FVKESK. This CDR3 region has 12 residues. The CDR3 region has the DNA TGTGCCAGCAGCCCATGGACAGCGGAGCAGTTCTTC. This translates into CASSPWTAEQFF.

The chain recombines TRBV4-1 with TRBJ2-3, with D hard to call. CDR1 is MGHRA, CDR2 YSYEKL, per germline. This CDR3 spans 12 amino acids. The germline V and J ends were trimmed by 1 base and 11 bases, with 10 bases remaining between them. The CDR3 reads CASSQGPLQQYF. The CDR3 bases are TGCGCCAGCAGCCAAGGCCCGTTACAGCAGTATTTT.

The chain employs TRBV7-2 and TRBJ2-7; D possibly uses TRBD1 or TRBD2 (5 bases each). This CDR3 is 14 amino acids long. Trimming pared 2 bases from V and 2 bases from J, leaving 10 bases between. Germline values: CDR1 SGHTA, CDR2 FQGNSA. CDR3 region: CASSLPGRTYEQYF. In DNA, the CDR3 is TGTGCCAGCAGCTTACCAGGGAGAACCTACGAGCAGTACTTC.

This chain uses TRBV11-2 with TRBJ2-7, with no clear D. V gave up 4 bases and J gave up 4 bases, with 14 bases separating them. The CDR3 contains 14 residues. The germline CDR1 and CDR2 sequences are SGHAT and FQNNGV. The CDR3 coding sequence is TGTGCCAGCAGCTCAAACAGTTTGGTATACGAGCAGTACTTC. It is translated as CASSSNSLVYEQYF.

The V call is TRBV29-1, the J call TRBJ2-3, with 8 bases lining up with TRBD1. CDR1 SQVTM and CDR2 ANQGSEA come from the germline V gene. The CDR3 loop spans 12 amino acids. V was clipped by 7 bases and J by 3 bases; unmatched bases: 3. The CDR3 loop is CSGGQGTDTQYF. The CDR3 DNA follows: TGCAGCGGTGGACAGGGTACAGATACGCAGTATTTT.

As for this clone: Within the sample, other DNA sequences also encode this same CDR3. The V and J genes are TRBV28 and TRBJ1-1; no clear D gene. CDR1 is MDHEN, CDR2 SYDVKM, per germline. The ends were cut back, 3 bases at V and 3 bases at J, with 5 bases in the middle. The length of the CDR3 is 12 residues. CDR3: CASSFGYTEAFF. The CDR3 DNA sequence: TGTGCCAGCAGTTTTGGTTACACTGAAGCTTTCTTT.

The chain links TRBV2 to TRBJ2-3; D is possibly TRBD1 or TRBD2 (7 bases each). This CDR3 region has 15 residues. The V end lost 4 bases, the J end lost 3 bases, and 14 bases lay between the germline ends. Germline CDR1 SNHLY, CDR2 FYNNEI. This CDR3 is CASSGRQGGTDTQYF. The DNA of the CDR3 is TGTGCCAGCAGTGGGCGACAGGGAGGGACAGATACGCAGTATTTT.